The 23 T cell receptor beta chains in this list originate from one sample, sequenced in a study of long-term antiretroviral therapy in people with HIV. With survey level as its setting, the immunoSEQ assay was v3.0. Sequenced by immunoSEQ multiplex PCR; TCRdb stores in-frame clones only, minus some. The table lists 16,000 or so clones, 85% to 90% of them singletons. Source: unsorted PBMCs, taken 0.7 years before starting antiretroviral therapy. The receptor set was obtained from a man aged 50 to 59 with HIV.

The chain couples TRBV6-6 to TRBJ2-6; D may be TRBD1 or TRBD2 (5 bases each). V lost 5 bases, J lost 1 base, and 6 bases lay in between. This CDR3 is built from 14 residues. Germline CDR1 reads MNHNY; CDR2 reads SVGAGI (reference sequence). This CDR3 reads CASSGGSGANVLTF. As DNA, the CDR3 is TGTGCCAGCAGTGGGGGATCTGGGGCCAACGTCCTGACTTTC.

V and J are TRBV2 and TRBJ2-5; D is unresolved. The CDR3 has 11 amino acids. The V end lost 5 bases, the J end lost 7 bases, and 8 bases lay between the germline ends. Germline-derived CDR1 and CDR2 are SNHLY and FYNNEI. CDR3 nucleotides: TGTGCCAGCAGTCCCGGATGGACCCAGTACTTC. Protein: CASSPGWTQYF. The entire variable domain, with the rest obtained from reference TRBV2 and TRBJ2-5, is as follows: EPEVTQTPSHQVTQMGQEVILRCVPISNHLYFYWYRQILGQKVEFLVSFYNNEISEKSEIFDDQFSVERPDGSNFTLKIRSTKLEDSAMYFCASSPGWTQYFGPGTRLLVL.

This sequence joins TRBV7-9 and TRBJ2-1, with D perhaps TRBD1 (5 bases). Looked up from germline, CDR1 is SEHNR and CDR2 is FQNEAQ (reference sequence). The CDR3 covers 13 residues. V was trimmed by 1 base and J by 6 bases, leaving 7 bases between them. The CDR3 reads CASSLGTRNEQFF. The DNA of the CDR3 is TGTGCCAGCAGCTTAGGGACACGCAATGAGCAGTTCTTC.

The chain couples TRBV9 to TRBJ1-6; 10 nucleotides align to TRBD1. V shed 2 bases, J shed 9 bases, and the junction held 2 bases outside the gene matches. Germline V gene lookup returns CDR1 SGDLS and CDR2 YYNGEE. CDR3 length equals 14 residues. The CDR3, as DNA: TGTGCCAGCAGCGTCCGGGACAGGGGTTCACCCCTCCACTTT. The encoded protein is CASSVRDRGSPLHF.

This sequence joins TRBV19 and TRBJ2-1; unclear D gene. Germline V gives CDR1 LNHDA, CDR2 SQIVND (reference sequence). Trimming cost V 3 bases and J 8 bases, with 11 bases left between them. CDR3 length: 13 amino acids. The CDR3 region has the DNA TGTGCCAGTAGTATGGCTACGGTGGATGAGCAGTTCTTC. Translation gives CASSMATVDEQFF.

The chain recombines TRBV10-2 with TRBJ1-2; possible D gene TRBD1, 6 bases. V gave up 6 bases and J gave up 4 bases, with 12 bases separating them. This CDR3 spans 13 amino acids. Looked up from germline, CDR1 is WSHSY and CDR2 is SAAADI. The CDR3 loop reads CASRVTGTYGYTF. CDR3 DNA: TGCGCCAGCAGGGTGACAGGTACCTATGGCTACACCTTC.

The chain couples TRBV2 to TRBJ2-5; 7 bases are shared with TRBD2. The CDR3 runs to 15 residues. V was clipped by 7 bases and J by 1 base; unmatched bases: 9. Germline CDR1 and CDR2: SNHLY and FYNNEI. The CDR3 region has the DNA TGTGCCAGCAATAGGTTGACGGGAGGCCAAGAGACCCAGTACTTC. Amino acid sequence: CASNRLTGGQETQYF.

This clone showed up just a few times. The genes are TRBV6-5 and TRBJ1-2; no clear D gene. The CDR3 totals 15 residues. Between the trimmed V and J ends, which lost 4 bases and 0 bases, there was a span of 12 bases. The germline gives CDR1 MNHEY, CDR2 SVGAGI. This chain's CDR3 is CASSSGNLANYGYTF. The CDR3 region has the DNA TGTGCCAGCAGTTCAGGAAACCTAGCTAACTATGGCTACACCTTC.

The J gene is TRBJ2-7, the V gene TRBV5-1; D perhaps matches TRBD1 (5 bases). The CDR3 has 15 amino acids. The ends were cut back, 3 bases at V and 1 base at J, with 14 bases in the middle. Per germline, CDR1 SGHRS and CDR2 YFSETQ. The CDR3 reads CASSSGRDGSYEQYF. CDR3 bases: TGCGCCAGCAGCTCCGGCAGGGATGGATCCTACGAGCAGTACTTC. The whole variable domain, remainder taken from reference TRBV5-1 and TRBJ2-7, is KAGVTQTPRYLIKTRGQQVTLSCSPISGHRSVSWYQQTPGQGLQFLFEYFSETQRNKGNFPGRFSGRQFSNSRSEMNVSTLELGDSALYLCASSSGRDGSYEQYFGPGTRLTVT.

The V call is TRBV30, the J call TRBJ2-7; a possible D gene is TRBD2 (5 bases). Germline V lookup: CDR1 GTSNPN, CDR2 SVGIG (reference sequence). The CDR3 has 17 amino acids. Trimming pared 4 bases from V and 0 bases from J, leaving 22 bases between. The CDR3 DNA reads TGTGCCTGGACCCCCCCGGGGAACCAACAACGCTCCTACGAGCAGTACTTC. It specifies CAWTPPGNQQRSYEQYF.

The genes are TRBV9 and TRBJ2-3; TRBD1 is a possible D gene (5 bases). Trimming pared 4 bases from V and 4 bases from J, leaving 7 bases between. This CDR3 has 12 residues. Germline values: CDR1 SGDLS, CDR2 YYNGEE. CDR3 nucleotides: TGTGCCAGCAGCCAGGGTCCAGATACGCAGTATTTT. It specifies CASSQGPDTQYF.

The V gene is TRBV19, the J gene TRBJ1-1, with unresolved D. Germline CDR1 reads LNHDA; CDR2 reads SQIVND (reference sequence). Trimming took 8 bases from V and 2 from J, leaving 9 bases between them. There are 12 residues in the CDR3. CDR3 sequence reads: CASRTVNTEAFF. The DNA of the CDR3 is TGTGCCAGTCGGACGGTCAACACTGAAGCTTTCTTT.

The chain employs TRBV5-1 and TRBJ2-2; D not resolved. The CDR3 is 16 residues long. Between the trimmed V and J ends, which lost 0 bases and 2 bases, there was a span of 11 bases. Germline V gene data show CDR1 as SGHRS and CDR2 as YFSETQ. CDR3 in amino acids: CASSLGPSTNTGELFF. Written as DNA, the CDR3 is TGCGCCAGCAGCTTGGGGCCCTCAACAAACACCGGGGAGCTGTTTTTT.

The rearrangement uses TRBV7-3 and TRBJ2-3; the D call may be TRBD1 or TRBD2 (5 bases each). V shed 0 bases and J shed 4 bases, with 11 bases lying between them. The CDR3 consists of 15 residues. The germline V gene encodes CDR1 SGHTA and CDR2 FQGTGA. The CDR3 region is CASSLTEGPADTQYF. For the CDR3, the DNA is TGTGCCAGCAGCTTAACAGAGGGGCCCGCAGATACGCAGTATTTT. The variable domain in full, with the rest retrieved from reference TRBV7-3 and TRBJ2-3, is GAGVSQTPSNKVTEKGKYVELRCDPISGHTALYWYRQSLGQGPEFLIYFQGTGAADDSGLPNDRFFAVRPEGSVSTLKIQRTERGDSAVYLCASSLTEGPADTQYFGPGTRLTVL.

The genes are TRBV5-1 and TRBJ2-2; 9 positions match TRBD2. J gave up 4 bases and V 1 base, and 5 bases lay outside the gene matches. CDR1 is SGHRS and CDR2 is YFSETQ in the germline V gene. This CDR3 region has 16 residues. CDR3 loop: CASSLFGGRGTGELFF. Written as DNA, the CDR3 is TGCGCCAGCAGCTTGTTCGGCGGGAGGGGCACCGGGGAGCTGTTTTTT. The full variable domain, completed using reference TRBV5-1 and TRBJ2-2, is KAGVTQTPRYLIKTRGQQVTLSCSPISGHRSVSWYQQTPGQGLQFLFEYFSETQRNKGNFPGRFSGRQFSNSRSEMNVSTLELGDSALYLCASSLFGGRGTGELFFGEGSRLTVL.

The rearrangement uses TRBV7-9 and TRBJ2-2; 9 positions match TRBD2. V trimming: 5 bases; J trimming: 4 bases; junction bases outside the gene matches: 8. CDR1 and CDR2 (germline): SEHNR, FQNEAQ (reference sequence). The CDR3 spans 16 residues. The chain's CDR3 is CASSLSGRRPTGELFF. The CDR3 DNA follows: TGTGCCAGCAGCCTTAGCGGGAGACGTCCCACCGGGGAGCTGTTTTTT.

CDR3 in DNA: TGTGCCAGCAGCTCGGGACTTACCTACGAGCAGTACTTC. It translates to CASSSGLTYEQYF. The J gene is TRBJ2-7, the V gene TRBV11-3, with D perhaps TRBD2 (6 bases). The germline gives CDR1 SGHNT, CDR2 YENEEA. The CDR3 covers 13 residues. The V end was cut by 4 bases, the J end by 2 bases, with 9 bases between.

CDR3 nucleotide sequence: TGCGCCAGCGGGCGGACAGTCTCCTACGAGCAGTACTTC. Translation: CASGRTVSYEQYF. The V gene is TRBV23-1, the J gene TRBJ2-7, with D maybe TRBD1 (6 bases). TRBV23-1 is noted as an ORF with a role that remains uncertain. V lost 8 bases, J lost 0 bases, and 11 bases lay in between. This CDR3 has 13 residues.

The sample holds a few counts of this clone. V is TRBV7-9 and J is TRBJ2-2; D unclear. The CDR3 contains 13 residues. Germline CDR1 SEHNR, CDR2 FQNEAQ (reference sequence). The V end was cut by 6 bases, the J end by 9 bases, with 14 bases between. CDR3 region: CASSPNWARELFF. The CDR3 DNA reads TGTGCCAGCAGTCCTAACTGGGCGCGGGAGCTGTTTTTT.

V is TRBV23-1 and J is TRBJ1-2; D possibly corresponds to TRBD1 (5 bases). TRBV23-1 is treated as an ORF (open reading frame) with a function not yet certain. The CDR3 has 17 residues. Deletions cut 8 bases from V and 5 bases from J, with 27 bases between. The CDR3 loop reads CASRPDPMVGGEYGYTF. The CDR3 DNA reads TGCGCCAGCCGGCCCGATCCCATGGTGGGGGGGGAGTATGGCTACACCTTC.

The chain links TRBV7-9 to TRBJ2-7; D unresolved. V was trimmed by 5 bases and J by 5 bases, leaving 16 bases between them. CDR1 SEHNR and CDR2 FQNEAQ come from the germline V gene (reference sequence). There are 14 residues in the CDR3. The DNA for the CDR3 is TGTGCCAGCAGCACCGGGCTCCACCGGGACGAGCAGTACTTC. Translated: CASSTGLHRDEQYF. The variable domain in full, with the rest retrieved from reference TRBV7-9 and TRBJ2-7, is DTGVSQNPRHKITKRGQNVTFRCDPISEHNRLYWYRQTLGQGPEFLTYFQNEAQLEKSRLLSDRFSAERPKGSFSTLEIQRTEQGDSAMYLCASSTGLHRDEQYFGPGTRLTVT.

This clone was counted only a few times. The V gene is TRBV7-6, the J gene TRBJ2-1; TRBD1 matches at 7 bases. The CDR3 sequence is 15 residues long. Unmatched junction bases numbered 8, after V lost 5 bases and J lost 4 bases. Germline V gene lookup returns CDR1 SGHVS and CDR2 FNYEAQ. The CDR3 DNA reads as TGTGCCAGCAGCACCCGACAGGGTCCATACAATGAGCAGTTCTTC. Amino acid sequence: CASSTRQGPYNEQFF.

The V and J genes are TRBV9 and TRBJ1-2; maybe TRBD1 (5 bases). The CDR3 is 13 amino acids. Germline-derived CDR1 and CDR2 are SGDLS and YYNGEE. The V end was cut by 6 bases, the J end by 2 bases, with 11 bases between. CDR3 sequence: CASIRDGNYGYTF. For the CDR3, the DNA is TGTGCCAGCATACGGGACGGAAACTATGGCTACACCTTC.